In this sample, the clone carrying this T cell receptor beta chain turned up once. Its antigen is unidentified. In the naive CD8 group, cells lacked CD45RO and were positively selected for CCR7, so terminally differentiated effector memory CD45RA+ cells were left out. These data belong to a study of shared clonotypes between healthy human individuals. Study at large: The plates for each donor numbered three CD4 naive, three CD4 memory, two CD8 naive and one CD8 memory. Whole-study findings and limits: Non-shared clonotypes displayed generation probabilities falling below those of clonotypes present in all four donors.

Only in-frame clones appear in the TCRdb table, and some are missing; sequencing was by immunoSEQ multiplex PCR. The table has more than 2 million clones, roughly 93% seen once; the top ten hold more than 1.5%. The sequencing input was naive CD8+ T cells from PBMCs. The clonotype originates from a man younger than 35 in good health. Some clones in this sample may be carry-over from other donors' samples.

CDR3 sequence: CATYSGTSYNEQFF. CDR3 in DNA: TGTGCCACCTACTCCGGGACTTCCTACAATGAGCAGTTCTTC. The V gene is TRBV27, the J gene TRBJ2-1; possibly TRBD2 for D (6 bases). CDR1 is MNHEY and CDR2 is SMNVEV in the germline V gene (reference sequence). Between the trimmed V and J ends, which lost 10 bases and 1 base, there was a span of 14 bases. CDR3 length: 14 residues.